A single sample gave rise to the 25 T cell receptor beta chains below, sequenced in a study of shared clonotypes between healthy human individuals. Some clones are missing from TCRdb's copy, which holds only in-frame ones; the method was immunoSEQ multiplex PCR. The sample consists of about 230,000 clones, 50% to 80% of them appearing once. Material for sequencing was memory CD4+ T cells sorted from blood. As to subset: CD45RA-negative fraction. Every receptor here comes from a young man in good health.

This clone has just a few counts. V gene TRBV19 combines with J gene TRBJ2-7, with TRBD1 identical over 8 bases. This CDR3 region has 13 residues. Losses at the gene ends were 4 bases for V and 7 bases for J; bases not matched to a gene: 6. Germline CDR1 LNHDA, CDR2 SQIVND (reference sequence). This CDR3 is CASSRGQAKEQYF. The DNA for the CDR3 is TGTGCCAGTAGTAGGGGACAGGCTAAAGAGCAGTACTTC.

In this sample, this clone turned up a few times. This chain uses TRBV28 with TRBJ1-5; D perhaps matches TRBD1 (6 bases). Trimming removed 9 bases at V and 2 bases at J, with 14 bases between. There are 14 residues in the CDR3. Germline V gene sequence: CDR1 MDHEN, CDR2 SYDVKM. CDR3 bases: TGTGCCAGTACTCAGGGGTGGGGCAATCAGCCCCAGCATTTT. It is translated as CASTQGWGNQPQHF.

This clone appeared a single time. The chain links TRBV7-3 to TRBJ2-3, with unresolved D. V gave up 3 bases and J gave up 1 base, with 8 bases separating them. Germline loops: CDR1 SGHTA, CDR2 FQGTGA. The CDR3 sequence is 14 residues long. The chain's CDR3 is CASSFPRRTDTQYF. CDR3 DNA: TGTGCCAGCAGCTTCCCTCGACGCACAGATACGCAGTATTTT.

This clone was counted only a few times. CDR3 DNA: TGTGCCAGCTCACCACCGAACGGTCTCGGGCAGTACTTC. It yields the protein CASSPPNGLGQYF. V is TRBV18 and J is TRBJ2-7; D is uncertain. Trimming took 0 bases from V and 9 from J, leaving 12 bases between them. In germline, CDR1 is KGHSH, CDR2 LQKENI. CDR3 length: 13 amino acids. The full variable domain, completed using reference TRBV18 and TRBJ2-7, is NAGVMQNPRHLVRRRGQEARLRCSPMKGHSHVYWYRQLPEEGLKFMVYLQKENIIDESGMPKERFSAEFPKEGPSILRIQQVVRGDSAAYFCASSPPNGLGQYFGPGTRLTVT.

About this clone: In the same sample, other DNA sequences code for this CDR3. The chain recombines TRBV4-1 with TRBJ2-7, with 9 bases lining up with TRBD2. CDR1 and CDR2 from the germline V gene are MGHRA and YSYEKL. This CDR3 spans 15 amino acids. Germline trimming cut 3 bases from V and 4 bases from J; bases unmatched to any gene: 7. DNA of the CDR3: TGCGCCAGCAGCCAGGTCCTAGCGGGGAAGTACGAGCAGTACTTC. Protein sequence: CASSQVLAGKYEQYF.

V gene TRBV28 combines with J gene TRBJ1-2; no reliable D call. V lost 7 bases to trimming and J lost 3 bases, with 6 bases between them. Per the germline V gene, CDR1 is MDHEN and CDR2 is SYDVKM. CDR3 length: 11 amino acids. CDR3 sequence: CASNRDYGYTF. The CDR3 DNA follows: TGTGCCAGCAACAGAGACTATGGCTACACCTTC.

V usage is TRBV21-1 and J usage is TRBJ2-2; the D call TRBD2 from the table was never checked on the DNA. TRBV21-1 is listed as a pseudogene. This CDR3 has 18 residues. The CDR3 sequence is CASIEIRAGGPNTGELFF. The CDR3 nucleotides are TGTGCCAGCATCGAAATCCGAGCGGGAGGGCCGAACACCGGGGAGCTGTTTTTT.

The CDR3 sequence: CASSLGGTGRYEQYF. The DNA for the CDR3 is TGTGCCAGCAGTTTAGGAGGGACAGGGAGGTACGAGCAGTACTTC. The J gene is TRBJ2-7, the V gene TRBV27, with 9 bases matching TRBD1. The CDR3 is made up of 15 amino acids. V lost 2 bases to trimming and J lost 4 bases; unmatched junction nucleotides: 6. Germline lookup yields CDR1 MNHEY and CDR2 SMNVEV (reference sequence).

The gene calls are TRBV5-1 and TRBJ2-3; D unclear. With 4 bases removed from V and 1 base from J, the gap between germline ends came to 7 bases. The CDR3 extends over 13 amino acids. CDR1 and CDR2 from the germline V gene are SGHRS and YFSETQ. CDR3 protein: CASSRGGTDTQYF. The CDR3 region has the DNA TGCGCCAGCAGCCGAGGAGGCACAGATACGCAGTATTTT.

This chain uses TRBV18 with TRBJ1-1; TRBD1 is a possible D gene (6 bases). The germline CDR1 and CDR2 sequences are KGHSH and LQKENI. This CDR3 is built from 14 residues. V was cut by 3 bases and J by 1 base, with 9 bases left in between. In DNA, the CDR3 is TGTGCCAGCTCACCCCCGGACAGGAACACTGAAGCTTTCTTT. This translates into CASSPPDRNTEAFF.

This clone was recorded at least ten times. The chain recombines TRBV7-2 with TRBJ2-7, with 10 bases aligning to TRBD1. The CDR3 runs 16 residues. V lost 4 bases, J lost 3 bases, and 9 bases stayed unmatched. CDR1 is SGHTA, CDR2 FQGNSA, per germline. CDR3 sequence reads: CASSSVRTGGFYEQYF. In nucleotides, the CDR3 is TGTGCCAGCAGCTCAGTCCGGACAGGGGGATTCTACGAGCAGTACTTC.

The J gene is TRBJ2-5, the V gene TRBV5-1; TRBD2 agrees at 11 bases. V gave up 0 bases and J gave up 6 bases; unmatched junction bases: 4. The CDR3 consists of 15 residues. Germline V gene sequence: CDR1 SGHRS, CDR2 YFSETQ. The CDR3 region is CASSLELAGAKTQYF. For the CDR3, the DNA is TGCGCCAGCAGCTTGGAACTAGCGGGAGCGAAGACCCAGTACTTC.

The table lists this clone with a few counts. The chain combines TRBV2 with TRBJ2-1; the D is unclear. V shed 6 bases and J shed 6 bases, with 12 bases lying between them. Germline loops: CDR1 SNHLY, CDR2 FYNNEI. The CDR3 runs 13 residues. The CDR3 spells CASRPDDFNEQFF. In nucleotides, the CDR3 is TGTGCCAGCAGACCGGACGACTTCAATGAGCAGTTCTTC.

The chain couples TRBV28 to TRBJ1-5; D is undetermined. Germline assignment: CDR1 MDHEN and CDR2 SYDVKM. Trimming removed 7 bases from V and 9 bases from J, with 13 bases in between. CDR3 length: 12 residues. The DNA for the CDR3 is TGTGCCAGCACGGTAGGTGGAAGGCCCCAGCATTTT. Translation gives CASTVGGRPQHF.

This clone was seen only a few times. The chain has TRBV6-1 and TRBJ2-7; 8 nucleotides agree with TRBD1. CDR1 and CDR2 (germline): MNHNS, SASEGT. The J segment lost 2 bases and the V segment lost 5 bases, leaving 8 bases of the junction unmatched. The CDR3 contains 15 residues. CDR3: CASSFNQGATYEQYF. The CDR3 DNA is TGTGCCAGCAGTTTCAATCAGGGGGCCACCTACGAGCAGTACTTC.

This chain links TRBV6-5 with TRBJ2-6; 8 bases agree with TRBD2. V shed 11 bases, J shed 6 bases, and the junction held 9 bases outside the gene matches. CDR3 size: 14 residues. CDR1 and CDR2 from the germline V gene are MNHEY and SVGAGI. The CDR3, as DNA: TGTGCCTGCCGCCGGGGGGGTGAGGCCAACGTCCTGACTTTC. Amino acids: CACRRGGEANVLTF.

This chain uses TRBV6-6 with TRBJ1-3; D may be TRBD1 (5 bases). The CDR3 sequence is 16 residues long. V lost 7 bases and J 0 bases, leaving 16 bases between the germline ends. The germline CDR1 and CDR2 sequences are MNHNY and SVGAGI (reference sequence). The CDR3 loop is CASTRNRDFSGNTIYF. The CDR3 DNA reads TGTGCCAGCACCAGAAACCGGGACTTCTCTGGAAACACCATATATTTT.

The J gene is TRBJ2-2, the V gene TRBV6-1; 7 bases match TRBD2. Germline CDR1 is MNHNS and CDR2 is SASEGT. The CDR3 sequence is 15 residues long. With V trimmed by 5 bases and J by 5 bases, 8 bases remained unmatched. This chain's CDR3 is CASSISSAGTGELFF. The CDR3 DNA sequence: TGTGCCAGCAGTATCAGTTCAGCGGGGACCGGGGAGCTGTTTTTT.

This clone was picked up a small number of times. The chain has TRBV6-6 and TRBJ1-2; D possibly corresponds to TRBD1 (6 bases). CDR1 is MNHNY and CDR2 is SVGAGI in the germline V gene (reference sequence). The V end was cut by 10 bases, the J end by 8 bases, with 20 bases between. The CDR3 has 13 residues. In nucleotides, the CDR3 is TGTGCCACCAGACGGGGTGGACAGCCCGGCTACACCTTC. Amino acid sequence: CATRRGGQPGYTF.

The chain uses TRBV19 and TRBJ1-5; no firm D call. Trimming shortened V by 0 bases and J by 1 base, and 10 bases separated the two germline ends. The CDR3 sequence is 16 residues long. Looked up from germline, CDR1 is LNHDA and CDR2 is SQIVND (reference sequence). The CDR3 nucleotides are TGTGCCAGTAGTATAGATTTCGACCCAAGCAATCAGCCCCAGCATTTT. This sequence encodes CASSIDFDPSNQPQHF.

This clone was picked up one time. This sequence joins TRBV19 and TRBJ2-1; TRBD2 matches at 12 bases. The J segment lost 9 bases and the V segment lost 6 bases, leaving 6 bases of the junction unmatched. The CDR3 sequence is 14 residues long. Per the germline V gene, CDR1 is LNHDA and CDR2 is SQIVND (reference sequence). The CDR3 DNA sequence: TGTGCCAGTAGGACTAGCGGGAGTTCAAGTGAGCAGTTCTTC. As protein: CASRTSGSSSEQFF. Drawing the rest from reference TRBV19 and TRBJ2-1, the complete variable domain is DGGITQSPKYLFRKEGQNVTLSCEQNLNHDAMYWYRQDPGQGLRLIYYSQIVNDFQKGDIAEGYSVSREKKESFPLTVTSAQKNPTAFYLCASRTSGSSSEQFFGPGTRLTVL.

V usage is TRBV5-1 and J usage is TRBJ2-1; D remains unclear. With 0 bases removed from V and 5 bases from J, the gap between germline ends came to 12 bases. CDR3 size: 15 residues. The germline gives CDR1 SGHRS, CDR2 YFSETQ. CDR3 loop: CASSLEGPVNNEQFF. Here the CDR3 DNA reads TGCGCCAGCAGCTTGGAAGGGCCCGTCAACAATGAGCAGTTCTTC.

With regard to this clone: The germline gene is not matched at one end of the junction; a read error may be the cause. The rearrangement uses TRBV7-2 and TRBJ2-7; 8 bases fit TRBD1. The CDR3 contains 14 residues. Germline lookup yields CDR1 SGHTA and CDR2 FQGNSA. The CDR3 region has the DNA TGTGCCAACAGCCTCTCGGGACAGGCTTACGAGCAGTACTTC. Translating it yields CANSLSGQAYEQYF.

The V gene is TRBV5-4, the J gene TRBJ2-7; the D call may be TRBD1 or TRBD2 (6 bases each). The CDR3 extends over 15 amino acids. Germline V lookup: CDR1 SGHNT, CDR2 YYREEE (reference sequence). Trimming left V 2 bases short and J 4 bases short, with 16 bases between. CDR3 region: CASSFSDGGVYEQYF. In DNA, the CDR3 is TGTGCCAGCAGCTTCTCGGACGGGGGCGTGTACGAGCAGTACTTC.

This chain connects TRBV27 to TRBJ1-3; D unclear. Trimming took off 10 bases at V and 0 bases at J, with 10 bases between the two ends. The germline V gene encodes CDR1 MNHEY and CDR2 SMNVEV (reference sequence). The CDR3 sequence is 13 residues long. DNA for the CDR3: TGTGCCATCCCGCTAATCTCTGGAAACACCATATATTTT. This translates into CAIPLISGNTIYF.